The TCR beta chain under discussion was sequenced for a study of cytomegalovirus exposure and HLA in healthy donors. The study's findings and limits: No immune exposure information besides CMV serostatus was available.

The CDR3 sequence is 13 residues long. Looked up from germline, CDR1 is ENHRY and CDR2 is SYGVKD. Trimming at V came to 10 bases and at J to 6 bases, leaving 4 bases not matched to a gene. This PCR relied on a set of 60 Vbeta primers and 13 Jbeta primers. Sequencing used immunoSEQ multiplex PCR; TCRdb keeps in-frame clones, though not all of them. This sample yields 170,000 or so clones, of which about 80% are seen a single time; 1% belongs to the top ten. The table lists this clone with a few counts. Its antigen remains unknown. Sequenced sample: PBMCs. J is TRBJ1-4 and V is TRBV10-3, with 11 bases lining up with TRBD1. This clonotype originated in a woman aged 50 to 60 in good health and CMV-seropositive. CDR3 protein: CATGTGGDEKLFF. Written as DNA, the CDR3 is TGTGCCACCGGGACAGGGGGAGATGAAAAACTGTTTTTT.